This T cell receptor beta chain was identified during a study of T cells in Graves' hyperthyroidism and ophthalmopathy. Researchers took RNA transcripts and amplified the TCR beta CDR3 regions from them. The HTBI primer set served for first-round RT-PCR of the TCR CDR3. TCRdb reanalysed the multiplex PCR reads using MiXCR and keeps one entry per CDR3 protein. In the table there are hundreds of thousands of distinct CDR3 sequences, about 17% of which are singletons. The CDR3 runs to 16 residues. V gave up 6 bases and J gave up 4 bases, with 19 bases separating them. Germline lookup yields CDR1 MNHNS and CDR2 SASEGT. In this sample, this clonotype turned up many times.

The material sequenced was blood. J is TRBJ2-1 and V is TRBV6-1, with D possibly TRBD2 on 7 matching bases. The source is a woman in her 30s with Graves' hyperthyroidism. The CDR3 DNA reads as TGTGCCAGCAGGGGGCTAGCGGAGGGGGTTTACAATGAGCAGTTCTTC. It yields the protein CASRGLAEGVYNEQFF.